Listed below are T cell receptor beta chains from one sample, sequenced in a study of blood T cell repertoires in COVID-19. This table comes from immunoSEQ multiplex PCR, and its TCRdb copy is limited to in-frame clones, with some not included. The sample carries more than 250,000 clones, about 88% recorded once. Sequencing input: peripheral blood. The source of these receptors is a man younger than 35 with active or convalescent COVID-19. The CDR3 runs from the conserved cysteine through the conserved F or W. D genes are given only for firm matches. Expanded clones get a size class; other rows say once, few or many, or leave the size out.

j_call	d_call	v_call	clone_size	cdr3_nt	cdr3_aa
TRBJ2-1	TRBD1	TRBV24-1	.	TGTGCCACCGTGGGACAGATAGGTGACAATGAGCAGTTCTTC	CATVGQIGDNEQFF
TRBJ2-7	.	TRBV5-6	.	TGTGCCAGCAGCTTTTCGCCCGTGAGAGAGCAGTACTTC	CASSFSPVREQYF
TRBJ2-5	TRBD2	TRBV11-3	.	TGTGCCAGCAGCCCCCCGACCACTAGCGGGGGGGCCGGGGAGACCCAGTACTTC	CASSPPTTSGGAGETQYF
TRBJ1-1	.	TRBV4-1	once	TGCGCCAGCAGCCCACCGGACACTGAAGCTTTCTTT	CASSPPDTEAFF
TRBJ2-2	TRBD2	TRBV9	.	TGTGCCAGCAGCGTAGGGACTAGCGGGGTTACCGGGGAGCTGTTTTTT	CASSVGTSGVTGELFF
TRBJ2-1	TRBD2	TRBV19	.	TGTGCCACCCATAGCGGGGGGATGAATGAGCAGTTCTTC	CATHSGGMNEQFF
TRBJ1-2	.	TRBV6-6	.	TGTGCCAGCAGTACGGTGAACTATGGCTACACCTTC	CASSTVNYGYTF
TRBJ1-3	TRBD1	TRBV19	.	TGTGCCAGTAGCCTAGGACAGGGCCCGAGCTCTGGAAACACCATATATTTT	CASSLGQGPSSGNTIYF
TRBJ1-5	TRBD1	TRBV6-5	.	TGTGCCAGCGACCTGACAGGGGATAATCAGCCCCAGCATTTT	CASDLTGDNQPQHF
TRBJ2-3	TRBD1	TRBV12-5	once	TGTGCTAGTGGGACCGGGACAGGGGGCGAAACAGATACGCAGTATTTT	CASGTGTGGETDTQYF
TRBJ2-6	.	TRBV27	.	TGTGCCAGCAGTTTATCCCGTATCTCTGGGGCCAACGTCCTGACTTTC	CASSLSRISGANVLTF
TRBJ2-1	TRBD2	TRBV7-8	.	TGTGCCAGCAGCTCAACTAGCGGGAGGGCCGGCGATGAGCAGTTCTTC	CASSSTSGRAGDEQFF
TRBJ1-2	.	TRBV10-2	.	TGCGCCAGCAGGGGGGGGGCCCCGGACCTCTATGGCTACACCTTC	CASRGGAPDLYGYTF
TRBJ2-7	TRBD1	TRBV6-4	.	TGTGCCAGCAGTGAGGGACAGGGGGGTGACGAGCAGTACTTC	CASSEGQGGDEQYF
TRBJ1-2	TRBD1	TRBV6-6	.	TGTGCCAGTGATAGGGGACAGGGGGACGTGAGGTATGGCTACACCTTC	CASDRGQGDVRYGYTF
TRBJ2-7	.	TRBV19	.	TGTGCCAGTAGCCGCGACCTGTGGACAGCCGGCCACGAGCAGTACTTC	CASSRDLWTAGHEQYF
TRBJ1-1	.	TRBV19	.	TGTGCCAGTAGGGGAGTCTCCGCTGAAGCTTTCTTT	CASRGVSAEAFF
TRBJ2-1	.	TRBV19	.	TGTGCCACGCGAAGCCATAGCTCCTACAATGAGCAGTTCTTC	CATRSHSSYNEQFF
TRBJ1-4	.	TRBV6-5	.	TGTGCCAGCAGTTTGGGTTCGGGTGAAAAACTGTTTTTT	CASSLGSGEKLFF
TRBJ2-3	.	TRBV18	.	TGTGCCAGCTCACCCATAGGGAGGCCAGATACGCAGTATTTT	CASSPIGRPDTQYF
TRBJ2-1	TRBD2	TRBV24-1	once	TGTGCCACCAGTGATCCTAGCGGGAAGTCCTACAATGAGCAGTTCTTC	CATSDPSGKSYNEQFF
TRBJ2-5	TRBD1	TRBV28	.	TGTGCCAGCAGCGAGACAGGGTTAGAGACCCAGTACTTC	CASSETGLETQYF
TRBJ2-3	TRBD2	TRBV6-4	.	TGTGCCAGCAGTGACGGAGCGGGAGACACAGATACGCAGTATTTT	CASSDGAGDTDTQYF
TRBJ2-3	TRBD2	TRBV5-1	.	TGCGCCAGCAGCTCGTTAGCGGGAGGGCCCACAGATACGCAGTATTTT	CASSSLAGGPTDTQYF
TRBJ1-5	.	TRBV28	.	TGTGCCAGCAGGGAAGTCGACGGAGACAATCAGCCCCAGCATTTT	CASREVDGDNQPQHF
TRBJ1-4	TRBD1	TRBV18	.	TGTGCCAGCTCTGTTGGCAGGGGGACTAATGAAAAACTGTTTTTT	CASSVGRGTNEKLFF
TRBJ1-1	.	TRBV6-5	once	TGTGCCAGCAGCTATGACAGGTACACTGAAGCTTTCTTT	CASSYDRYTEAFF
TRBJ1-1	.	TRBV30	.	TGTGCCTGGAACCACCGCACGGGCACTGAAGCTTTCTTT	CAWNHRTGTEAFF
TRBJ2-1	TRBD2	TRBV7-6	.	TGTGCCAGCAGCACCCCGACTAGCGGGGTAAGCTCCTACAATGAGCAGTTCTTC	CASSTPTSGVSSYNEQFF
TRBJ1-2	.	TRBV5-4	once	TGTGCCAGCAGCGCACCCTATGGCTATGGCTACACCTTC	CASSAPYGYGYTF
TRBJ1-1	TRBD1	TRBV27	.	TGTGCCAGCAGTCGCATTCGGAATCAGGGGGAGGACACTGAAGCTTTCTTT	CASSRIRNQGEDTEAFF
TRBJ2-3	.	TRBV9	once	TGTGCCAGCAGCGCAGACAGCCCCGGCACAGATACGCAGTATTTT	CASSADSPGTDTQYF
TRBJ1-1	.	TRBV30	.	TGTGCCTGGAGTGTTGGAGGGACGGCGACTGAAGCTTTCTTT	CAWSVGGTATEAFF
TRBJ2-1	TRBD1	TRBV5-6	.	TGTGCCAGCAGCTTGGCCCTCGGGACAGCTAACAATGAGCAGTTCTTC	CASSLALGTANNEQFF
TRBJ1-4	.	TRBV6-6	.	TGTGCCAGCGAGGGCACGGAGAACGAAAAACTGTTTTTT	CASEGTENEKLFF
TRBJ1-5	.	TRBV19	.	TGTGCCAGTAGTATTTTCGGGGGGCGGAATCAGCCCCAGCATTTT	CASSIFGGRNQPQHF
TRBJ1-5	.	TRBV27	.	TGTGCCAGCAGTAATGGAGATCAGCCCCAGCATTTT	CASSNGDQPQHF
TRBJ2-2	TRBD2	TRBV6-2/TRBV6-3	.	TGTGCCAGCAGTTACGGACTAGCGGTGAACACCGGGGAGCTGTTTTTT	CASSYGLAVNTGELFF
TRBJ1-2	TRBD1	TRBV6-2/TRBV6-3	once	TGTGCCAGCAGTAAGGGGCCCCGGGACAGAGCTAACTATGGCTACACCTTC	CASSKGPRDRANYGYTF
TRBJ1-5	.	TRBV19	.	TGTGCCAGTAGTCTCCCTGGGCAGCCTTATAGCAATCAGCCCCAGCATTTT	CASSLPGQPYSNQPQHF
TRBJ2-7	.	TRBV12-5	.	TGTGCTAGTGTCCCTGGGTCCCGTGGGCACGAGCAGTACTTC	CASVPGSRGHEQYF
TRBJ1-2	TRBD1	TRBV5-1	.	TGCGCCAGCAGCTTGGGGACAGGCCTCTATGGCTACACCTTC	CASSLGTGLYGYTF
TRBJ2-5	TRBD1	TRBV29-1	.	TGCAGCGCAGGACAGGACCAAGAGACCCAGTACTTC	CSAGQDQETQYF
TRBJ1-1	.	TRBV27	.	TGTGCCAGCAGTTTAGGGGGGGCGCCCACTGAAGCTTTCTTT	CASSLGGAPTEAFF
TRBJ2-1	.	TRBV3-1/TRBV3-2	.	TGTGCCAGCGTAGGGACTCGGGATGAGCAGTTCTTC	CASVGTRDEQFF
TRBJ2-2	.	TRBV6-6	.	TGTGCCAGCAGTTACTCGCCGGTCGGGTCCACCGGGGAGCTGTTTTTT	CASSYSPVGSTGELFF
TRBJ1-1	.	TRBV6-5	.	TGTGCCAGCAGTTACCGGGGGGTGAACACTGAAGCTTTCTTT	CASSYRGVNTEAFF
TRBJ2-1	TRBD2	TRBV9	.	TGTGCCAGCAGCGTTTCTAGCGGGAGTGTCAATGAGCAGTTCTTC	CASSVSSGSVNEQFF
TRBJ2-1	.	TRBV11-2	.	TGTGCCAGCATACAAGGCCGAGGGGGTTTCAATGAGCAGTTCTTC	CASIQGRGGFNEQFF
TRBJ2-7	.	TRBV1	many	TGCACCAGCAGCCAAAAAGCCGGGAGGGGAGGGTCCTACGAGCAGTACTTC	CTSSQKAGRGGSYEQYF
TRBJ1-3	.	TRBV14	.	TGTGCCAGCAGCCTTTTGCGGGGGTTCTCTGGAAACACCATATATTTT	CASSLLRGFSGNTIYF
TRBJ1-2	.	TRBV2	.	TGTGCCAGCAGTGCCCCTCTCATTTTCAGGGATCCTAACTATGGCTACACCTTC	CASSAPLIFRDPNYGYTF
TRBJ2-5	.	TRBV2	.	TGTGCCAGCAGTGGGGAGACGGTGACCCAGTACTTC	CASSGETVTQYF